Below, 28 T cell receptor beta chains from the same sample are listed, as sequenced in a study of cytotoxic CD8 clonotypes in ibrutinib-treated CLL (dated by TCRdb to the early 2020s). The method behind the library was the immunoSEQ multiplex PCR assay. TCRdb obtained this table from immuneACCESS and retained in-frame rearrangements with V and J assigned. These tables miss some clones; where compared with another copy, unresolved V genes account for less than half of the shortfall, and the remainder is unexplained. The sample has about 120,000 clones on record, approximately 85% of them singletons. About 2.1% of the sample comes from the top ten. The time point label here, explained by the study, means: 20 to 30 months on ibrutinib. This specimen consisted of PBMCs, obtained after 24 months of ibrutinib treatment. These receptors originate from a human donor with chronic lymphocytic leukemia.

The gene calls are TRBV2 and TRBJ2-5; D is unresolved. V lost 7 bases to trimming and J lost 7 bases, with 16 bases between them. The CDR3 consists of 13 residues. In germline, CDR1 is SNHLY, CDR2 FYNNEI. DNA of the CDR3: TGTGCCAGCATCTCGTCGGCCGTGGGGACCCAGTACTTC. This gives the protein CASISSAVGTQYF.

This rearrangement joins TRBV4-1 to TRBJ2-4; D is unclear. CDR3 length: 18 amino acids. The V end lost 1 base, the J end lost 0 bases, and 16 bases lay between the germline ends. Germline loops: CDR1 MGHRA, CDR2 YSYEKL. Written as DNA, the CDR3 is TGCGCCAGCAGCCAAGGTCCTCGGCTTGAGATAGCCAAAAACATTCAGTACTTC. It yields the protein CASSQGPRLEIAKNIQYF.

The chain is built from TRBV15 and TRBJ2-5; D is possibly TRBD2 (6 bases). The germline V gene has CDR1 LNHNV and CDR2 YYDKDF (reference sequence). V was cut by 1 base and J by 5 bases, with 14 bases left in between. The CDR3 has 15 amino acids. The CDR3 DNA follows: TGTGCCACCAGCAGAGGGGGGGAATCTTATGAGACCCAGTACTTC. It translates to CATSRGGESYETQYF.

The chain uses TRBV2 and TRBJ2-5; 7 nucleotides align to TRBD1. CDR3 length equals 15 residues. From germline, CDR1 is SNHLY and CDR2 FYNNEI. The junction had 8 bases not matched to a gene; V was cut back by 2 bases and J by 5 bases. The DNA for the CDR3 is TGTGCCAGCAGTGAACCAGAGACAGGGTTGGAGACCCAGTACTTC. Protein product: CASSEPETGLETQYF. The variable domain in full, with the rest retrieved from reference TRBV2 and TRBJ2-5, is EPEVTQTPSHQVTQMGQEVILRCVPISNHLYFYWYRQILGQKVEFLVSFYNNEISEKSEIFDDQFSVERPDGSNFTLKIRSTKLEDSAMYFCASSEPETGLETQYFGPGTRLLVL.

This sequence joins TRBV19 and TRBJ2-7; D uncertain. In germline, CDR1 is LNHDA, CDR2 SQIVND (reference sequence). Deletions cut 5 bases from V and 3 bases from J, with 11 bases between. The CDR3 is 13 residues long. The CDR3 is CASSPPPLYEQYF. Written as DNA, the CDR3 is TGTGCCAGTAGTCCGCCACCCCTCTACGAGCAGTACTTC. The full variable domain, completed using reference TRBV19 and TRBJ2-7, is DGGITQSPKYLFRKEGQNVTLSCEQNLNHDAMYWYRQDPGQGLRLIYYSQIVNDFQKGDIAEGYSVSREKKESFPLTVTSAQKNPTAFYLCASSPPPLYEQYFGPGTRLTVT.

The genes are TRBV19 and TRBJ1-2, with D perhaps matching TRBD1 (6 bases). Per germline, CDR1 LNHDA and CDR2 SQIVND (reference sequence). Trimming left V 8 bases short and J 4 bases short, with 14 bases between. The CDR3 is made up of 13 amino acids. The CDR3 reads CASSDRNAYGYTF. Here the CDR3 DNA reads TGTGCCAGTTCGGACAGAAATGCCTATGGCTACACCTTC.

The chain is built from TRBV18 and TRBJ1-2, with D possibly being TRBD1 (6 bases). Trimming left V 6 bases short and J 6 bases short, with 14 bases between. There are 13 residues in the CDR3. CDR1 and CDR2 (germline): KGHSH, LQKENI. The CDR3 protein is CASSPTGWDGYTF. Written as DNA, the CDR3 is TGTGCCAGCTCTCCAACAGGGTGGGATGGCTACACCTTC.

V and J are TRBV5-4 and TRBJ1-4; TRBD1 matches at 8 bases. Germline assignment: CDR1 SGHNT and CDR2 YYREEE (reference sequence). V trimming: 0 bases; J trimming: 4 bases; junction bases outside the gene matches: 5. The length of the CDR3 is 16 residues. CDR3 in amino acids: CASSLGPDRDNEKLFF. The DNA of the CDR3 is TGTGCCAGCAGCTTGGGTCCGGACAGGGATAATGAAAAACTGTTTTTT.

V is TRBV5-6 and J is TRBJ2-3, with D perhaps TRBD1 (5 bases). Trimming left V 2 bases short and J 4 bases short, with 8 bases between. The germline CDR1 and CDR2 sequences are SGHDT and YYEEEE. The CDR3 runs 13 residues. The chain's CDR3 is CASSLSGPDTQYF. The CDR3 nucleotides are TGTGCCAGCAGCTTATCAGGGCCAGATACGCAGTATTTT.

The chain joins TRBV4-1 to TRBJ2-3, with D perhaps TRBD1 (5 bases). Looked up from germline, CDR1 is MGHRA and CDR2 is YSYEKL. This CDR3 region has 14 residues. Trimming left V 1 base short and J 5 bases short, with 10 bases between. The CDR3 loop reads CASSQGGRGDTQYF. CDR3 bases: TGCGCCAGCAGCCAAGGGGGCCGTGGAGATACGCAGTATTTT.

V gene TRBV30 combines with J gene TRBJ1-5; 7 nucleotides align to TRBD1. Trimming at V came to 2 bases and at J to 3 bases, leaving 7 bases not matched to a gene. The germline gives CDR1 GTSNPN, CDR2 SVGIG (reference sequence). The CDR3 totals 15 residues. DNA for the CDR3: TGTGCCTGGAGTACGCGGACAGGCTCCAATCAGCCCCAGCATTTT. It yields the protein CAWSTRTGSNQPQHF.

The V and J genes are TRBV29-1 and TRBJ2-7; D is possibly TRBD2 (6 bases). This CDR3 contains 14 residues. V was shortened by 5 bases and J by 2 bases, with 16 bases between the two germline ends. CDR1 and CDR2 (germline): SQVTM, ANQGSEA. CDR3 protein: CSVTGEEGPYEQYF. CDR3 DNA: TGCAGCGTTACTGGGGAGGAGGGCCCCTACGAGCAGTACTTC.

The chain links TRBV19 to TRBJ2-2; D gene ambiguous. The CDR3 totals 14 residues. V dropped 7 bases and J dropped 1 base, with 10 bases sitting between them. The germline V gene encodes CDR1 LNHDA and CDR2 SQIVND (reference sequence). The CDR3 DNA is TGTGCCAGTACCACCCACAGGAACACCGGGGAGCTGTTTTTT. This encodes CASTTHRNTGELFF.

This clone was seen once. V is TRBV19 and J is TRBJ2-7; 9 bases align to TRBD1. Germline loops: CDR1 LNHDA, CDR2 SQIVND (reference sequence). J lost 5 bases, V lost 10 bases, and 12 bases had no gene match. The CDR3 sequence is 14 residues long. CDR3 loop: CATARDRVSDEQYF. The DNA of the CDR3 is TGTGCCACTGCCCGGGACAGGGTATCTGACGAGCAGTACTTC.

The J gene is TRBJ2-1, the V gene TRBV5-4; D unresolved. Germline loops: CDR1 SGHNT, CDR2 YYREEE (reference sequence). Trimming pared 2 bases from V and 6 bases from J, leaving 18 bases between. The CDR3 totals 16 residues. CDR3 nucleotide sequence: TGTGCCAGCAGCTTATCTCTTCGGCGTCTGGGCAATGAGCAGTTCTTC. This encodes CASSLSLRRLGNEQFF.

The V gene is TRBV18, the J gene TRBJ2-2; unclear D gene. With 2 bases removed from V and 0 bases from J, the gap between germline ends came to 13 bases. Per the germline V gene, CDR1 is KGHSH and CDR2 is LQKENI. The CDR3 runs 17 residues. The CDR3, as DNA: TGTGCCAGCTCACCAAGAATGACGGCCTCGAACACCGGGGAGCTGTTTTTT. As protein: CASSPRMTASNTGELFF. Combining the CDR3 with reference TRBV18 and TRBJ2-2 gives the whole variable domain NAGVMQNPRHLVRRRGQEARLRCSPMKGHSHVYWYRQLPEEGLKFMVYLQKENIIDESGMPKERFSAEFPKEGPSILRIQQVVRGDSAAYFCASSPRMTASNTGELFFGEGSRLTVL.

The rearrangement links TRBV6-1 to TRBJ2-7; D gene ambiguous. Germline lookup yields CDR1 MNHNS and CDR2 SASEGT. The V and J ends lost 6 bases and 6 bases respectively, with 9 bases between them. This CDR3 has 11 residues. CDR3 DNA: TGTGCCAGCAGGGTGGCGGTCGAGCAGTACTTC. Translated, it gives CASRVAVEQYF.

The chain links TRBV28 to TRBJ2-1; maybe TRBD2 (7 bases). Germline values: CDR1 MDHEN, CDR2 SYDVKM. The CDR3 length is 15 residues. V was trimmed by 5 bases and J by 8 bases, leaving 19 bases between them. CDR3 nucleotide sequence: TGTGCCAGCAGTGTGGGGGGGACAAGGATGGATGAGCAGTTCTTC. It specifies CASSVGGTRMDEQFF.

The V gene is TRBV19, the J gene TRBJ1-2; the D gene is possibly TRBD1 (6 bases). CDR1 is LNHDA and CDR2 is SQIVND in the germline V gene (reference sequence). Trimming cost V 5 bases and J 2 bases, with 9 bases left between them. The length of the CDR3 is 13 residues. CDR3 in amino acids: CASSPQGNYGYTF. For the CDR3, the DNA is TGTGCCAGTAGTCCACAGGGAAACTATGGCTACACCTTC.

V is TRBV7-8 and J is TRBJ1-5, with 7 bases matching TRBD1. CDR3 length: 17 amino acids. V dropped 2 bases and J dropped 0; count of bases not matched to a gene: 7. Germline loops: CDR1 SGHVS, CDR2 FQNEAQ. DNA of the CDR3: TGTGCCAGCAGCTTAAGGACAGGCATATATAGCAATCAGCCCCAGCATTTT. Its translation is CASSLRTGIYSNQPQHF.

The chain combines TRBV10-3 with TRBJ1-3; tentative D call: TRBD1 (6 bases). This CDR3 comprises 17 residues. In germline, CDR1 is ENHRY, CDR2 SYGVKD. V lost 1 base and J 0 bases, leaving 13 bases between the germline ends. Written as DNA, the CDR3 is TGTGCCATCAGTGAGTTTGGACAGTTCGGCTCTGGAAACACCATATATTTT. Residues: CAISEFGQFGSGNTIYF.

V gene TRBV25-1 combines with J gene TRBJ2-2, with 7 positions matching TRBD2. This CDR3 region has 15 residues. The ends lost 2 bases at V and 1 base at J; junction bases unmatched: 1. CDR1 MGHDK and CDR2 SYGVNS come from the germline V gene. CDR3 sequence: CASSEQRGNTGELFF. The CDR3 DNA reads TGTGCCAGCAGTGAACAGCGGGGGAACACCGGGGAGCTGTTTTTT. Filled out from reference TRBV25-1 and TRBJ2-2, the complete variable domain reads EADIYQTPRYLVIGTGKKITLECSQTMGHDKMYWYQQDPGMELHLIHYSYGVNSTEKGDLSSESTVSRIRTEHFPLTLESARPSHTSQYLCASSEQRGNTGELFFGEGSRLTVL.

The chain is built from TRBV27 and TRBJ2-3, with TRBD2 as a possible D gene (6 bases). Germline assignment: CDR1 MNHEY and CDR2 SMNVEV (reference sequence). CDR3 length: 16 amino acids. Trimming left V 9 bases short and J 0 bases short, with 19 bases between. The CDR3 protein is CASTPLGTASTDTQYF. DNA for the CDR3: TGTGCCAGTACGCCGCTGGGGACTGCTAGCACAGATACGCAGTATTTT.

This clone was counted once. In nucleotides, the CDR3 is TGTGCCAGCAGTAAGGCAGGGAAGAACACCGGGGAGCTGTTTTTT. Protein: CASSKAGKNTGELFF. V gene TRBV5-4 combines with J gene TRBJ2-2; D might be TRBD1 (5 bases). In germline, CDR1 is SGHNT, CDR2 YYREEE (reference sequence). CDR3 length equals 15 residues. Trimming left V 5 bases short and J 1 base short, with 12 bases between.

This clone was recorded many times. The V call is TRBV2, the J call TRBJ1-1, with D uncertain. V lost 7 bases and J 1 base, leaving 13 bases between the germline ends. In germline, CDR1 is SNHLY, CDR2 FYNNEI. This CDR3 contains 14 residues. The CDR3 bases are TGTGCCAGCAAGCCTGCACCGTCGAACACTGAAGCTTTCTTT. As protein: CASKPAPSNTEAFF.

The J gene is TRBJ2-7, the V gene TRBV28; TRBD2 matches at 8 bases. The ends lost 8 bases at V and 2 bases at J; junction bases unmatched: 5. The CDR3 totals 13 residues. The germline CDR1 and CDR2 sequences are MDHEN and SYDVKM. The CDR3, as DNA: TGTGCCAGCTTTAGCGGGACTCCCTACGAGCAGTACTTC. This translates into CASFSGTPYEQYF.

The V gene is TRBV29-1, the J gene TRBJ1-2; 10 bases agree with TRBD1. Germline-derived CDR1 and CDR2 are SQVTM and ANQGSEA. J gave up 1 base and V 4 bases, and 3 bases lay outside the gene matches. CDR3 length: 14 amino acids. The CDR3 DNA sequence: TGCAGCGTTGTCGGGACAGGGGTTAACTATGGCTACACCTTC. Its translation is CSVVGTGVNYGYTF.

This clone was detected only a few times. The rearrangement links TRBV30 to TRBJ1-5, with 9 bases aligning to TRBD1. CDR1 is GTSNPN, CDR2 SVGIG, per germline (reference sequence). The CDR3 contains 14 residues. V dropped 2 bases and J dropped 4; count of bases not matched to a gene: 3. The CDR3 DNA reads TGTGCCTGGAGTATTGGGACAGGGAATCAGCCCCAGCATTTT. This gives the protein CAWSIGTGNQPQHF.